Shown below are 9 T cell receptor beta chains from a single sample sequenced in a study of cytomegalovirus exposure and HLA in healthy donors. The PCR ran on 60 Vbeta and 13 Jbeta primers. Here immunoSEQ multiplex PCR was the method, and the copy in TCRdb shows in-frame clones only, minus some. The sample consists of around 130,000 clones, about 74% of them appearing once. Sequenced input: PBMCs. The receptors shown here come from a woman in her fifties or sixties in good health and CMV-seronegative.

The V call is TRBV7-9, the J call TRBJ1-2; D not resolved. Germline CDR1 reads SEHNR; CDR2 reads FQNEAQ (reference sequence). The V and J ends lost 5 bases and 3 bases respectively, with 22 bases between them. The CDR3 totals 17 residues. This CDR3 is CASSLRLGPALYYGYTF. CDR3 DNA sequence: TGTGCCAGCAGCCTCCGGCTTGGGCCCGCTCTGTACTATGGCTACACCTTC.

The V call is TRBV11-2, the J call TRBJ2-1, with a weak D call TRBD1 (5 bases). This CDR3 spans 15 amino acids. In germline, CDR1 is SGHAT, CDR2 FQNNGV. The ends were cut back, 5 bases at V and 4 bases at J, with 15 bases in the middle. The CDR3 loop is CASSPSNGAYNEQFF. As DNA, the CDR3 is TGTGCCAGCAGCCCAAGCAATGGGGCATACAATGAGCAGTTCTTC.

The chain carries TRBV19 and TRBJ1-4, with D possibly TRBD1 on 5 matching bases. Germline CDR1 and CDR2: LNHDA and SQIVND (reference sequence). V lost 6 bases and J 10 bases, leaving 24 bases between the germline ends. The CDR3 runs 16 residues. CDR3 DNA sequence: TGTGCCAGTAGCCCCACCCAGGGAATAAAAGGGGCAAAACTGTTTTTT. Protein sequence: CASSPTQGIKGAKLFF.

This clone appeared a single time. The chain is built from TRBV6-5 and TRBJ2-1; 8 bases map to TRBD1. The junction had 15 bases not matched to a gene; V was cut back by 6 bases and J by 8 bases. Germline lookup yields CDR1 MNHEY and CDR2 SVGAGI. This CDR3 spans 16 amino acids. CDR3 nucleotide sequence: TGTGCCAGCAGCTACAGGGGGAAGGGTAGACTCGATGAGCAGTTCTTC. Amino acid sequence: CASSYRGKGRLDEQFF.

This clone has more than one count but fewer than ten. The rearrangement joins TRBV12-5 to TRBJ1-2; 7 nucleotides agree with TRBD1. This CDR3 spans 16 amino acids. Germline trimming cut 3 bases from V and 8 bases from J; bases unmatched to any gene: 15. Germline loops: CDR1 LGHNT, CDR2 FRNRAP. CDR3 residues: CASGFGWDRRSGGYTF. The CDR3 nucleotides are TGTGCTAGTGGTTTCGGTTGGGACAGACGGTCGGGCGGCTACACCTTC.

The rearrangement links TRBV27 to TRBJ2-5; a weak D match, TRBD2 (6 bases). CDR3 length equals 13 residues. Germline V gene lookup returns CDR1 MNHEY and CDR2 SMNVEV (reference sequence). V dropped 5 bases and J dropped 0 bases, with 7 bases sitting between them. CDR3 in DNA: TGTGCCAGCAGTCGGGACTACCAAGAGACCCAGTACTTC. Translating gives CASSRDYQETQYF.

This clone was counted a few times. DNA of the CDR3: TGTGCCAGCAGCATGACAGGGTTGGATAATTCACCCCTCCACTTT. Translated, it gives CASSMTGLDNSPLHF. V and J are TRBV7-9 and TRBJ1-6, with 7 nucleotides matching TRBD1. Germline CDR1 and CDR2: SEHNR and FQNEAQ (reference sequence). This CDR3 is built from 15 residues. V shed 5 bases and J 5 bases; nucleotides not matched to a gene: 6.

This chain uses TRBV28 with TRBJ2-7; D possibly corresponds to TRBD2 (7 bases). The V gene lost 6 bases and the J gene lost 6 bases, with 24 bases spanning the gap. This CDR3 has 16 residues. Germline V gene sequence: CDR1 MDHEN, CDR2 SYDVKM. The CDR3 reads CASRGGGTPIWREQYF. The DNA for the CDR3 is TGTGCCAGCAGGGGCGGGGGCACTCCCATTTGGCGCGAGCAGTACTTC.

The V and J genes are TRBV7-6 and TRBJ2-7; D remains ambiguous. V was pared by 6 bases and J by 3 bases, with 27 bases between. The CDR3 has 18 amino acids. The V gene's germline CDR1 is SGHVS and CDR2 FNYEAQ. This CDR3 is CASSRMGPTTTGSYEQYF. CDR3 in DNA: TGTGCCAGCAGTCGTATGGGCCCTACGACAACTGGCAGCTACGAGCAGTACTTC.